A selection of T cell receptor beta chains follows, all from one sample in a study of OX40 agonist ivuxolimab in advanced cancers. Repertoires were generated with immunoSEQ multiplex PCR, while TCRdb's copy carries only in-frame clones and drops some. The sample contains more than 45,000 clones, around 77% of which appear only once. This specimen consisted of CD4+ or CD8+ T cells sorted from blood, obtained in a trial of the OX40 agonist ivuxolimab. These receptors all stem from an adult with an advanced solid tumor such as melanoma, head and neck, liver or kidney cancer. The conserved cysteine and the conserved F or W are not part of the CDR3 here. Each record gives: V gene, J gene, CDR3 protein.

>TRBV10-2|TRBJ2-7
ASSESRRTSASYEQY
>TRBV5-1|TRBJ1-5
ASSVGQGGQPQH
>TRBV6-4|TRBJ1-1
ASSDSKINSLFAEAF
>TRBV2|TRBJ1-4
ASMRGGNNEKLF
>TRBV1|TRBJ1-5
TSSQPDRGSNQPQH
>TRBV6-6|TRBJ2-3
ASSALQSTQY
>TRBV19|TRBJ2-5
ASSTALWRGGETQY
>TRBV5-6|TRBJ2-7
ASSKTRVSYEQY
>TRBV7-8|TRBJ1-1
ASSLMGRGSDTEAF
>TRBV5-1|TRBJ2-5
ASSRSLGETQY